In its sample, the clone carrying this T cell receptor (beta chain) was seen a few times. Its antigen is as yet unknown. TCRdb itself ran the 5' RACE reads through MiXCR, one entry per CDR3 protein. Of about 150,000 distinct CDR3 sequences listed, under 4.5% were seen once; the top ten hold 8.1%. The germline V gene encodes CDR1 SGDLS and CDR2 YYNGEE. Losses at the gene ends were 3 bases for V and 4 bases for J; bases not matched to a gene: 8. This CDR3 comprises 15 residues. These data come from a study of identical twins. Study-wide results and caveats: Researchers caution that invariant MAIT and iNKT cells could partly confound zero-insertion analyses. Rather than following the same donors, the conclusions depended on cross-sectional statistical analysis. Model-predicted out-of-frame TCR alpha sharing fell below observed values in monozygotic twins. Out-of-frame alpha sequences common to twins were enriched for low generation probability.

V usage is TRBV9 and J usage is TRBJ2-5; 8 bases fit TRBD2. This clonotype was obtained from a man younger than 35 in good health. Sequenced sample: memory T cells sorted from blood. The CDR3 DNA follows: TGTGCCAGCAGCGGGACCGGGACTAGGGGAGAGACCCAGTACTTC. Protein sequence: CASSGTGTRGETQYF.